A selection of T cell receptor beta chains follows, all from one sample in a study of technical replicates of blood from a few donors. TCRdb keeps only in-frame clones here, not all; method: immunoSEQ multiplex PCR. The sample records about 83,000 clones, about 90% being singletons. Sequenced sample: T cells isolated from PBMCs. The receptors originated from a human donor in good health. CDR3s include the opening cysteine and the closing phenylalanine or tryptophan. A D gene is named only where the DNA matches it firmly. Some rows have no size entry. The others give once, few or many, or a class for an expanded clone.

v_gene: TRBV6-5; d_gene: NA; abundance: NA; j_gene: TRBJ2-7; CDR3aa: CASTRQGRDEQYF; CDR3nt: TGTGCCAGCACCCGGCAGGGAAGGGACGAGCAGTACTTC
v_gene: TRBV2; d_gene: TRBD2; abundance: NA; j_gene: TRBJ2-7; CDR3aa: CASSSSGGPSYEQYF; CDR3nt: TGTGCCAGCAGTTCTAGCGGGGGGCCGTCCTACGAGCAGTACTTC
v_gene: TRBV7-3; d_gene: NA; abundance: NA; j_gene: TRBJ2-1; CDR3aa: CASSYDRNNEQFF; CDR3nt: TGTGCCAGCAGCTATGACAGAAACAATGAGCAGTTCTTC
v_gene: TRBV29-1; d_gene: NA; abundance: NA; j_gene: TRBJ1-5; CDR3aa: CSVVSAAGQPQHF; CDR3nt: TGCAGCGTTGTTAGTGCCGCGGGTCAGCCCCAGCATTTT
v_gene: TRBV27; d_gene: NA; abundance: NA; j_gene: TRBJ2-1; CDR3aa: CASSLPSRNEQFF; CDR3nt: TGTGCCAGCAGTTTACCCTCTCGCAATGAGCAGTTCTTC
v_gene: TRBV6-1; d_gene: NA; abundance: few; j_gene: TRBJ2-7; CDR3aa: CASSPGGPYEQYF; CDR3nt: TGTGCCAGCAGTCCCGGGGGGCCCTACGAGCAGTACTTC
v_gene: TRBV5-1; d_gene: TRBD2; abundance: NA; j_gene: TRBJ2-7; CDR3aa: CASSLYTSGRASEQYF; CDR3nt: TGCGCCAGCAGCCTGTATACTAGCGGGAGGGCCAGTGAGCAGTACTTC
v_gene: TRBV5-1; d_gene: NA; abundance: NA; j_gene: TRBJ2-1; CDR3aa: CASSLDWDWAYNEQFF; CDR3nt: TGCGCCAGCAGCTTGGATTGGGACTGGGCCTACAATGAGCAGTTCTTC
v_gene: TRBV7-7; d_gene: TRBD1; abundance: NA; j_gene: TRBJ2-5; CDR3aa: CASSAGQGGRETQYF; CDR3nt: TGTGCCAGCAGCGCTGGACAGGGGGGCAGGGAGACCCAGTACTTC
v_gene: TRBV27; d_gene: TRBD1; abundance: NA; j_gene: TRBJ2-4; CDR3aa: CASSFWGQGAKNIQYF; CDR3nt: TGTGCCAGCAGTTTTTGGGGACAGGGCGCCAAAAACATTCAGTACTTC
v_gene: TRBV21-1; d_gene: NA; abundance: NA; j_gene: TRBJ2-2; CDR3aa: CASSIRRAGRSTGELFF; CDR3nt: TGTGCCAGCAGCATACGGCGGGCAGGGAGGTCCACCGGGGAGCTGTTTTTT
v_gene: TRBV7-9; d_gene: NA; abundance: NA; j_gene: TRBJ2-1; CDR3aa: CASSLGSGDEQFF; CDR3nt: TGTGCCAGCAGCTTAGGTAGCGGCGATGAGCAGTTCTTC
v_gene: TRBV28; d_gene: TRBD1; abundance: NA; j_gene: TRBJ2-3; CDR3aa: CASSTPGGTQYF; CDR3nt: TGTGCCAGCAGTACGCCAGGGGGTACGCAGTATTTT
v_gene: TRBV29-1; d_gene: TRBD1; abundance: NA; j_gene: TRBJ2-2; CDR3aa: CSCSGTGPPGRLFF; CDR3nt: TGCAGCTGTTCCGGGACAGGGCCCCCCGGGAGGCTGTTTTTT
v_gene: TRBV2; d_gene: NA; abundance: NA; j_gene: TRBJ2-1; CDR3aa: CASTVGRENNEQFF; CDR3nt: TGTGCCAGCACTGTTGGTAGGGAGAACAATGAGCAGTTCTTC
v_gene: TRBV14; d_gene: TRBD1; abundance: NA; j_gene: TRBJ2-5; CDR3aa: CASSPQGAPGETQYF; CDR3nt: TGTGCCAGCAGCCCACAGGGGGCACCTGGGGAGACCCAGTACTTC
v_gene: TRBV5-4; d_gene: TRBD2; abundance: NA; j_gene: TRBJ2-7; CDR3aa: CASSTIGRDSYEQYF; CDR3nt: TGTGCCAGCAGTACGATCGGGAGGGATTCCTACGAGCAGTACTTC
v_gene: TRBV29-1; d_gene: TRBD2; abundance: NA; j_gene: TRBJ2-3; CDR3aa: CSGAGTSGAGTDTQYF; CDR3nt: TGCAGCGGAGCCGGGACTAGCGGGGCGGGCACAGATACGCAGTATTTT
v_gene: TRBV5-4; d_gene: NA; abundance: NA; j_gene: TRBJ2-1; CDR3aa: CASSLGGQIYNEQFF; CDR3nt: TGTGCCAGCAGCTTGGGAGGTCAGATATACAATGAGCAGTTCTTC
v_gene: TRBV4-1; d_gene: NA; abundance: NA; j_gene: TRBJ2-5; CDR3aa: CASSPLGGTQYF; CDR3nt: TGCGCCAGCAGCCCACTTGGTGGGACCCAGTACTTC
v_gene: TRBV2; d_gene: TRBD2; abundance: NA; j_gene: TRBJ2-7; CDR3aa: CATGLAVAEQYF; CDR3nt: TGTGCCACCGGACTAGCCGTCGCCGAGCAGTACTTC
v_gene: TRBV11-2; d_gene: NA; abundance: NA; j_gene: TRBJ1-3; CDR3aa: CASSLDTGYISGNTIYF; CDR3nt: TGTGCCAGCAGCTTAGATACAGGGTACATCTCTGGAAACACCATATATTTT
v_gene: TRBV10-1; d_gene: NA; abundance: NA; j_gene: TRBJ1-4; CDR3aa: CASSEVKGINEKLFF; CDR3nt: TGCGCCAGCAGTGAAGTAAAGGGGATTAATGAAAAACTGTTTTTT
v_gene: TRBV30; d_gene: TRBD2; abundance: once; j_gene: TRBJ2-1; CDR3aa: CAWRAPSGIAYNEQFF; CDR3nt: TGTGCCTGGAGGGCACCTAGCGGTATCGCCTACAATGAGCAGTTCTTC
v_gene: TRBV7-9; d_gene: TRBD2; abundance: NA; j_gene: TRBJ2-3; CDR3aa: CASSGLAGGDTDTQYF; CDR3nt: TGTGCCAGCAGCGGACTAGCGGGGGGGGATACAGATACGCAGTATTTT
v_gene: TRBV7-9; d_gene: NA; abundance: NA; j_gene: TRBJ1-4; CDR3aa: CASSSDFSEKLFF; CDR3nt: TGTGCCAGCAGCTCCGACTTTTCGGAAAAACTGTTTTTT
v_gene: TRBV10-1; d_gene: NA; abundance: few; j_gene: TRBJ2-7; CDR3aa: CASRMGQSSSYEQYF; CDR3nt: TGCGCCAGCAGGATGGGGCAGTCGAGCTCCTACGAGCAGTACTTC
v_gene: TRBV28; d_gene: TRBD2; abundance: NA; j_gene: TRBJ2-1; CDR3aa: CASRSGTSFDEQFF; CDR3nt: TGTGCCAGCAGATCCGGGACTAGTTTTGATGAGCAGTTCTTC
v_gene: TRBV5-1; d_gene: NA; abundance: NA; j_gene: TRBJ1-1; CDR3aa: CASSLVAGLNTEAFF; CDR3nt: TGCGCCAGCAGCTTGGTCGCGGGGTTGAACACTGAAGCTTTCTTT
v_gene: TRBV28; d_gene: TRBD2; abundance: NA; j_gene: TRBJ2-7; CDR3aa: CASSFHGGAEQYF; CDR3nt: TGTGCCAGCAGTTTCCACGGGGGGGCCGAGCAGTACTTC
v_gene: TRBV6-5; d_gene: TRBD2; abundance: NA; j_gene: TRBJ2-2; CDR3aa: CASSRTSGGAGELFF; CDR3nt: TGTGCCAGCAGTAGGACTAGCGGGGGGGCCGGGGAGCTGTTTTTT